The present TCR beta chain was sequenced within a study of blood T cell repertoires in COVID-19. Study information: Both acute and convalescent COVID-19 samples were obtained from the United States, Italy and Spain. PBMCs, B-cell-depleted T cells, or T cells provided the cDNA or gDNA that made up the material.

Original processing methods: Estimation of nucleated cell counts was performed using reference gene primer amplification. Measured with immunoSEQ multiplex PCR; TCRdb has only the in-frame clones, and not every one. The DNA gave D and trimming, while V, J and clone size come from that table. Of roughly 97,000 clones in the sample, about 91% are singletons; the top ten hold approximately 5.6%. A single count supports this clone. Relative to the germline gene, one junction end is altered; a read error may explain this. CDR1 and CDR2 (germline): KGHSH, LQKENI. The CDR3 loop spans 12 amino acids. The chain couples TRBV18 to TRBJ1-1; 9 positions match TRBD1. This receptor was obtained from a human donor in a cohort sampled during active COVID-19. Sequencing was carried out using peripheral blood. CDR3 amino acids: CAGSGQGPEAFF. The CDR3 nucleotides are TGTGCCGGCTCAGGACAGGGGCCTGAAGCTTTCTTT.